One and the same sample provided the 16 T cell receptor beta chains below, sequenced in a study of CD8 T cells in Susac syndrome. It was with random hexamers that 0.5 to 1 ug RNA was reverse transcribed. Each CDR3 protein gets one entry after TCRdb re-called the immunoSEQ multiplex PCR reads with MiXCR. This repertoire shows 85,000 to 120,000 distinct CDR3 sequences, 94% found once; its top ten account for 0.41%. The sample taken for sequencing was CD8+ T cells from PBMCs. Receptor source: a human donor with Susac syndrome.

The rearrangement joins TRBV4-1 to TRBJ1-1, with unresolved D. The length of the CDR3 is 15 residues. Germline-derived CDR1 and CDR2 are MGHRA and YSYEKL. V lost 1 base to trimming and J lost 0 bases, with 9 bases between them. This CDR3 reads CASSQVGRLNTEAFF. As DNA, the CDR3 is TGCGCCAGCAGCCAAGTCGGCAGATTGAACACTGAAGCTTTCTTT.

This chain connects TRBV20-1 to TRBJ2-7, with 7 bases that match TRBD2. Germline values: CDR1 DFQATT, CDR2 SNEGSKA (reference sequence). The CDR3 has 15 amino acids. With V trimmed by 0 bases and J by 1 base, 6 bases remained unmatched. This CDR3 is CSAREIAGLSYEQYF. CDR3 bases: TGCAGTGCTAGAGAAATAGCGGGTCTATCCTACGAGCAGTACTTC.

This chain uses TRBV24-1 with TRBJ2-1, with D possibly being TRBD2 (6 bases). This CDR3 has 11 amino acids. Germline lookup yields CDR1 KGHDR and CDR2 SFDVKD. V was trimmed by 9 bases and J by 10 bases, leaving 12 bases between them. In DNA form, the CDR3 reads TGTGCCACCGGGTCCGGAGGGGAGCAGTTCTTC. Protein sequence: CATGSGGEQFF.

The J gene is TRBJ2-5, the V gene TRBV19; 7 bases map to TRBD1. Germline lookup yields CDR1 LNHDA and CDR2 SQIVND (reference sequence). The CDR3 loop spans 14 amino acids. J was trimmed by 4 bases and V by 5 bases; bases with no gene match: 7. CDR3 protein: CASSFRDRGETQYF. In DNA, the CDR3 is TGTGCCAGTAGTTTCCGGGACAGAGGAGAGACCCAGTACTTC.

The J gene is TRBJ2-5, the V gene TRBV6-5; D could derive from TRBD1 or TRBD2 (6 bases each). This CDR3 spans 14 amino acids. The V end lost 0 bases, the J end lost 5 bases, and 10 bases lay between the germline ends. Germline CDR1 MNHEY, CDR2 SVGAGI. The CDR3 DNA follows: TGTGCCAGCAGTTACTCGGGGGGCCGGGAGACCCAGTACTTC. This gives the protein CASSYSGGRETQYF.

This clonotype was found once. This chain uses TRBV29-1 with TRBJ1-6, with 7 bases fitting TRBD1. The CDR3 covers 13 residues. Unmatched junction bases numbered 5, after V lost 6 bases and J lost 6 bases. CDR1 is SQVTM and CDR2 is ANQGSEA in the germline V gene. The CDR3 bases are TGCAGCGTGGGGGACAGCCTTAATTCACCCCTCCACTTT. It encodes CSVGDSLNSPLHF.

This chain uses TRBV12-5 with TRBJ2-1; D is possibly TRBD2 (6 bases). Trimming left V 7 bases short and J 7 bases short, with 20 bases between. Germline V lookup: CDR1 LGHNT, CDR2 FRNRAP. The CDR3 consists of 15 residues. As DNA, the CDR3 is TGTGCTAGTGCCCCGTCGAGGCGGGGTTTAAATGAGCAGTTCTTC. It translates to CASAPSRRGLNEQFF. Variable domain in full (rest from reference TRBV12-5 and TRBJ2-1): DARVTQTPRHKVTEMGQEVTMRCQPILGHNTVFWYRQTMMQGLELLAYFRNRAPLDDSGMPKDRFSAEMPDATLATLKIQPSEPRDSAVYFCASAPSRRGLNEQFFGPGTRLTVL.

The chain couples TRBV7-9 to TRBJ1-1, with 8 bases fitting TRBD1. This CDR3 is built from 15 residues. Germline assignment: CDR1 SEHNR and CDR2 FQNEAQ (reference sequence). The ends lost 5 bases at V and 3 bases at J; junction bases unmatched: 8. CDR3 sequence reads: CASSQGQGADTEAFF. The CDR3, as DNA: TGTGCCAGCAGCCAAGGGCAGGGGGCGGACACTGAAGCTTTCTTT.

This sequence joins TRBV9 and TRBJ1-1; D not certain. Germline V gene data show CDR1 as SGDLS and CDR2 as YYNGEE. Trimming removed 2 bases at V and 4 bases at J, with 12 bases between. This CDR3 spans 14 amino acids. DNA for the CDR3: TGTGCCAGCAGCGTTGGGAATGGCGGCACTGAAGCTTTCTTT. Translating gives CASSVGNGGTEAFF.

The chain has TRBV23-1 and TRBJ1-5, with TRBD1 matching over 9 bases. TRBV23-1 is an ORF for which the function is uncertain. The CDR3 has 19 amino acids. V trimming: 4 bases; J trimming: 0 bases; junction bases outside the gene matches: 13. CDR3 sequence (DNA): TGCGCCAGCAGTCCACCGCCGGGACAGGGCTTCTATAGCAATCAGCCCCAGCATTTT. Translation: CASSPPPGQGFYSNQPQHF.

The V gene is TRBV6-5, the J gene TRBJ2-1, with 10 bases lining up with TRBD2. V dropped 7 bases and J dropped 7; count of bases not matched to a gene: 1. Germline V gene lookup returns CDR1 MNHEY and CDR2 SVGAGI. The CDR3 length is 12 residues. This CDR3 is CASTSGGNEQFF. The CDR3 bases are TGTGCCAGCACTAGCGGGGGAAATGAGCAGTTCTTC.

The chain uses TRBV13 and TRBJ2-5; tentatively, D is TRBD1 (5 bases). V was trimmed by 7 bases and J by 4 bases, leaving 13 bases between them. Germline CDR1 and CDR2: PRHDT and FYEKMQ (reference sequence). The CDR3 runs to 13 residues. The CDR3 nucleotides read TGTGCCAGCACGCTGGGGCGGCGAGAGACCCAGTACTTC. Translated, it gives CASTLGRRETQYF. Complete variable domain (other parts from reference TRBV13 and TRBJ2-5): AAGVIQSPRHLIKEKRETATLKCYPIPRHDTVYWYQQGPGQDPQFLISFYEKMQSDKGSIPDRFSAQQFSDYHSELNMSSLELGDSALYFCASTLGRRETQYFGPGTRLLVL.

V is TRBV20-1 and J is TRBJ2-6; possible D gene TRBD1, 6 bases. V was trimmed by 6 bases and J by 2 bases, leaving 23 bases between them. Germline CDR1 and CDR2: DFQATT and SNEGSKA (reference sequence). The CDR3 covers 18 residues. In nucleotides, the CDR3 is TGCAGTGCACCTTACAGGGCCCAGTCTCTCCCTGGGGCCAACGTCCTGACTTTC. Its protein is CSAPYRAQSLPGANVLTF.

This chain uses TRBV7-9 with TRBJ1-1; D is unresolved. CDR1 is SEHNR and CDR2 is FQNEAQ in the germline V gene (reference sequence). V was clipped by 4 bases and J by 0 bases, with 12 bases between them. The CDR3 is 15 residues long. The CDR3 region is CASSSPLKVNTEAFF. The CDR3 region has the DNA TGTGCCAGCAGCTCCCCCCTCAAGGTGAACACTGAAGCTTTCTTT.

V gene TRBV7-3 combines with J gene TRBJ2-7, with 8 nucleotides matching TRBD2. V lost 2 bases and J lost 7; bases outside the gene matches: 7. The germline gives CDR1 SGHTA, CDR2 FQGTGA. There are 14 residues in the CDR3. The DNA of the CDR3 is TGTGCCAGCAGCTTAGACGGGGGGGCGAATGAGCAGTACTTC. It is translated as CASSLDGGANEQYF.

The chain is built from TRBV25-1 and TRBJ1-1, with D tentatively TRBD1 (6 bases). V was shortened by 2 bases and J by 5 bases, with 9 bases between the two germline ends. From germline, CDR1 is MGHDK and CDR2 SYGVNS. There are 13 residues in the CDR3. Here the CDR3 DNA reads TGTGCCAGCAGTGAACAGGGGAGTACTGAAGCTTTCTTT. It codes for CASSEQGSTEAFF.